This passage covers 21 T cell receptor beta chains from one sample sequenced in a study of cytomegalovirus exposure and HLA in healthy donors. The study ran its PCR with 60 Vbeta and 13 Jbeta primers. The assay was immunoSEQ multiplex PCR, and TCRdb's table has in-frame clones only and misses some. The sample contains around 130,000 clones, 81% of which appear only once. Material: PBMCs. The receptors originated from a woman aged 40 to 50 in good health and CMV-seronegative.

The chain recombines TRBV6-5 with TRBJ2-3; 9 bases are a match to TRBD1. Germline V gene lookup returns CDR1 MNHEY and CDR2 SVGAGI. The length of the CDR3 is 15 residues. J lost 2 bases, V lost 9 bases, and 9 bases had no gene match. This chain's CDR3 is CARPPWDRATDTQYF. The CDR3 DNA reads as TGTGCCAGGCCTCCTTGGGACAGGGCCACAGATACGCAGTATTTT.

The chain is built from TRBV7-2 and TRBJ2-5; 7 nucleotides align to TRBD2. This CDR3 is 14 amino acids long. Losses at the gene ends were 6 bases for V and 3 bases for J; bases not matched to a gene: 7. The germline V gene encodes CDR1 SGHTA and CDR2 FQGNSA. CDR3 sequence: CASSLRRGEETQYF. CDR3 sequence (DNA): TGTGCCAGCAGTTTGCGTCGGGGGGAAGAGACCCAGTACTTC.

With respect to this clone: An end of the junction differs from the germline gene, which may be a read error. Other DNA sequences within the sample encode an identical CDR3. The CDR3 spells CASSLADSTLNTEAFF. Written as DNA, the CDR3 is TGCGCCAGCAGCTTGGCCGATTCGACACTTAACACTGAGGCTTTCTTT. The V and J genes are TRBV5-1 and TRBJ1-1, with no clear D. Germline V lookup: CDR1 SGHRS, CDR2 YFSETQ. The CDR3 runs 16 residues.

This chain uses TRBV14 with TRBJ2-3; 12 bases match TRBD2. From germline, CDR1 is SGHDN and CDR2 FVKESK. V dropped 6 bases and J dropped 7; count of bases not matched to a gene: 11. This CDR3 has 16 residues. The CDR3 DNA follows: TGTGCCAGCAGTTACACCGGGACTAGCGGGTTTAATACGCAGTATTTT. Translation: CASSYTGTSGFNTQYF.

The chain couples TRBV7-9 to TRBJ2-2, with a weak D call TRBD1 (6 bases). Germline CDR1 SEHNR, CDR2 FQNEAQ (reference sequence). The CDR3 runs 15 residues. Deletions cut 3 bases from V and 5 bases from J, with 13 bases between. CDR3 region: CASSFTAGDTGELFF. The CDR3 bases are TGTGCCAGCAGCTTTACTGCAGGGGATACCGGGGAGCTGTTTTTT.

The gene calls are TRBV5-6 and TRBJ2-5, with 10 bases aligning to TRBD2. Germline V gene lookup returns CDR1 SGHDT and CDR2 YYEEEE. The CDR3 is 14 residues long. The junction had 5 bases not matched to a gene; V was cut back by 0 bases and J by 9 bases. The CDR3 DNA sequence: TGTGCCAGCAGCTTGGCCCTCCTAGCGGGAGCCCAGTACTTC. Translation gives CASSLALLAGAQYF.

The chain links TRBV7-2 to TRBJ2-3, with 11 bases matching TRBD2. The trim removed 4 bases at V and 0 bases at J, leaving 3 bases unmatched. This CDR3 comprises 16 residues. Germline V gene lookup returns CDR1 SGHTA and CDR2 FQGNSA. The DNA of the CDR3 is TGTGCCAGCAGCTCCTTAGCGGGAGGGAGCACAGATACGCAGTATTTT. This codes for CASSSLAGGSTDTQYF.

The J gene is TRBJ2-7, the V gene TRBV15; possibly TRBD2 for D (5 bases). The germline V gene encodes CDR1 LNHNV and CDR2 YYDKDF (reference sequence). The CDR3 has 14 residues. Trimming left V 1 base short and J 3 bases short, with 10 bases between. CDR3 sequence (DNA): TGTGCCACCAGCAGAGGGGGAGCCCGCTACGAGCAGTACTTC. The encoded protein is CATSRGGARYEQYF.

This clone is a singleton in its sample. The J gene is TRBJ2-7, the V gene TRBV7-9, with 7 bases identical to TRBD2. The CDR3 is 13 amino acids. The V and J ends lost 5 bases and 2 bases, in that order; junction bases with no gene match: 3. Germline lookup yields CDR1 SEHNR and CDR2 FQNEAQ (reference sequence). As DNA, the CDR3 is TGTGCCAGCAGCCGGGGGGAACCCTACGAGCAGTACTTC. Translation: CASSRGEPYEQYF.

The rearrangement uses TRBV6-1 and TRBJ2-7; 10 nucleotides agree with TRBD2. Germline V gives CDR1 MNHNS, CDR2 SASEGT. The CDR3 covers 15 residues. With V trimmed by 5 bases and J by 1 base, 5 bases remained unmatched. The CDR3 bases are TGTGCCAGCAGTTCCAGGACTAGCGGTTCCTACGAGCAGTACTTC. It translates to CASSSRTSGSYEQYF.

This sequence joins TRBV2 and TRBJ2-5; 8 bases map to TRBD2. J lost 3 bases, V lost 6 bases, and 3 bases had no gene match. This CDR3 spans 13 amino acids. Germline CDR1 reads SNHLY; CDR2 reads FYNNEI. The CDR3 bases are TGTGCCAGCAGGAAACTAGCGGAAGAGACCCAGTACTTC. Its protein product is CASRKLAEETQYF.

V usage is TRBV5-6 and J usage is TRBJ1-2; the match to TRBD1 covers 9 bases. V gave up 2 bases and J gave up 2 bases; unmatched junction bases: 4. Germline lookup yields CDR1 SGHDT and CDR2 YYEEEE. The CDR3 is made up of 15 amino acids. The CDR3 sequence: CASSLGDRANYGYTF. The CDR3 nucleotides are TGTGCCAGCAGCTTAGGGGACAGGGCGAACTATGGCTACACCTTC.

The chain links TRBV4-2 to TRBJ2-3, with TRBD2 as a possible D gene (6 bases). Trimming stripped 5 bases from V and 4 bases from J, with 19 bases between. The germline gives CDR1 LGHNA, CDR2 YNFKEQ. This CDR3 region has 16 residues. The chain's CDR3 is CASSYRTGEGSDTQYF. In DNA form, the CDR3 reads TGTGCCAGCAGCTACAGGACGGGAGAGGGGTCAGATACGCAGTATTTT.

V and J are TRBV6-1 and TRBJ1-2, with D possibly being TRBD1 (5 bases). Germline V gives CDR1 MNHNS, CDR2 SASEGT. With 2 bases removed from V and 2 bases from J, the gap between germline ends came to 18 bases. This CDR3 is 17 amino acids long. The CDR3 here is CASSETRLGVPNYGYTF. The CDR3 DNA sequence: TGTGCCAGCAGTGAAACAAGGCTAGGGGTGCCCAACTATGGCTACACCTTC.

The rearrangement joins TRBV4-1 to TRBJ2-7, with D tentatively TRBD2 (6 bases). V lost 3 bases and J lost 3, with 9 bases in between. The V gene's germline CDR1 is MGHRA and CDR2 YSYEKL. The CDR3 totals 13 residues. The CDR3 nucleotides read TGCGCCAGCAGCCAGACTAGTAACTACGAGCAGTACTTC. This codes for CASSQTSNYEQYF.

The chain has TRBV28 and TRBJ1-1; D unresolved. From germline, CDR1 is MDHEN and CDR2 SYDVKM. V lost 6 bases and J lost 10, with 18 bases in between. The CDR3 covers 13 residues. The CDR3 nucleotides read TGTGCCAGCAGGCCCTCTTTAGACCAGGCAGCTTTCTTT. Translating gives CASRPSLDQAAFF.

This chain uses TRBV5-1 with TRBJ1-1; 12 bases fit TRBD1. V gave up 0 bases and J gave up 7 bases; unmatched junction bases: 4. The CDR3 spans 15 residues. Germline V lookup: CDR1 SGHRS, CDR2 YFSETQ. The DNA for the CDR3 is TGCGCCAGCAGCTTGGAGGGACAGGGGGCGAATGAAGCTTTCTTT. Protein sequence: CASSLEGQGANEAFF.

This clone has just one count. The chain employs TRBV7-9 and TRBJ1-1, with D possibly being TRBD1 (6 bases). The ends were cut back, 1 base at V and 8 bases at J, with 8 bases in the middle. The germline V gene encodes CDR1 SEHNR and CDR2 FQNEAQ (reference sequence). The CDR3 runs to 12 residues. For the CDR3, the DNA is TGTGCCAGCAGCTTAGAAACAGGGGAAGCTTTCTTT. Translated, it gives CASSLETGEAFF.

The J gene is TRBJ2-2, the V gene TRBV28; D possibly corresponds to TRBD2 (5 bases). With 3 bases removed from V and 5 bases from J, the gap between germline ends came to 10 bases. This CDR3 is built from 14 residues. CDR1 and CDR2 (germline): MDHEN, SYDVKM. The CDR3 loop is CASSFRTSTGELFF. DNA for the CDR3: TGTGCCAGCAGTTTTAGGACTTCAACCGGGGAGCTGTTTTTT.

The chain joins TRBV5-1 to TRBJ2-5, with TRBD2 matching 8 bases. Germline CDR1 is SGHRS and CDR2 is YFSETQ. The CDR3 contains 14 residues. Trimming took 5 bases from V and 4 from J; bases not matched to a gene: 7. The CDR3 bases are TGCGCCAGCAGGCCGGGGGGGCGTGTAGAGACCCAGTACTTC. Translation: CASRPGGRVETQYF.

CDR3 protein: CASRRVSYEQYF. CDR3 DNA sequence: TGTGCCAGCAGGCGGGTGTCCTACGAGCAGTACTTC. This chain uses TRBV2 with TRBJ2-7; possibly TRBD2 for D (5 bases). The V gene's germline CDR1 is SNHLY and CDR2 FYNNEI. The CDR3 is 12 residues long. Deletions cut 6 bases from V and 1 base from J, with 7 bases between.